This entry concerns a single T cell receptor beta chain. Its target is unknown. Every donor had blood drawn once into heparin, roughly 0.11 L on average. Cells sorted by CD45RO/CCR7/CD25/CD127/CD95/CD27 comprised CD4+ naive, central memory, regulatory and stem cell-like memory cells. This entry comes from a study of beta chain features in type 1 diabetes. Study-wide results and caveats: Researchers report that Type 1 diabetes patients had moderately but significantly shorter TCRB CDR3s across all four CD4+ subsets. The VDJ junctions of type 1 diabetes patients carried fewer insertions and more deletions.

Trimming removed 0 bases at V and 4 bases at J, with 12 bases between. From germline, CDR1 is SGDLS and CDR2 YYNGEE. The CDR3 is made up of 15 amino acids. cDNA synthesis used the whole RNA isolate, giving expressed TCRB sequences. The table came from immunoSEQ multiplex PCR; TCRdb's copy has only in-frame clones and leaves some out. This sample has hundreds of thousands of clones; around 15% occur once, and the top ten carry 5.5% to 7.5%. This receptor was obtained from a man under 40 in good health. Sequencing was carried out using central memory CD4+ T cells from blood. This sequence joins TRBV9 and TRBJ2-3, with D maybe TRBD1 (6 bases). The CDR3 sequence is CASSVDGGPADTQYF. For the CDR3, the DNA is TGTGCCAGCAGCGTAGATGGGGGCCCGGCAGATACGCAGTATTTT.